This T cell receptor beta chain was recorded in a study of cytomegalovirus exposure and HLA in healthy donors. Primers: 60 Vbeta forward and 13 Jbeta reverse. Sequencing used immunoSEQ multiplex PCR; TCRdb keeps in-frame clones, though not all of them. The sample lists about 200,000 clones; roughly 82% were seen once. Between the trimmed V and J ends, which lost 0 bases and 0 bases, there was a span of 10 bases. The V gene's germline CDR1 is SGDLS and CDR2 YYNGEE. CDR3 length: 15 amino acids. Sequenced: PBMCs. The V gene is TRBV9, the J gene TRBJ2-7; D may be TRBD1 (6 bases). The clonotype originates from a man aged 40-55 years in good health and CMV-seropositive. This chain's CDR3 is CASSVEGHNSYEQYF. CDR3 bases: TGTGCCAGCAGCGTAGAGGGACACAACTCCTACGAGCAGTACTTC.